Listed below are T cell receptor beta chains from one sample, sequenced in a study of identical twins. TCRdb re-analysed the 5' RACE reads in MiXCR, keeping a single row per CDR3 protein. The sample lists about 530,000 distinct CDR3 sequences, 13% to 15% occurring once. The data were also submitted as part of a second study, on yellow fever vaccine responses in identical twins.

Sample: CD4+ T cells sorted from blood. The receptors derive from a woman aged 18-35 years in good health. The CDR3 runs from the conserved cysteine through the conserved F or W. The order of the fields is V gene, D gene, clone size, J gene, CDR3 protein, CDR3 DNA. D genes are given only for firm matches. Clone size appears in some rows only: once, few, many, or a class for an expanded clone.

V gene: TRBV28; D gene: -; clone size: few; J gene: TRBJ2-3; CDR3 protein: CASRRVRDTQYF; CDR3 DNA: TGTGCCAGCAGAAGAGTCCGAGATACGCAGTATTTT
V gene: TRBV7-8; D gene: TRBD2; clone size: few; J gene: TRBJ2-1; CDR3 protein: CASSSSGTISINEQFF; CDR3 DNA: TGTGCCAGCAGCTCTAGCGGCACTATCTCTATCAATGAGCAGTTCTTC
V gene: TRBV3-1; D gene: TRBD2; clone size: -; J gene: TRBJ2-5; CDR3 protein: CASSQVTTSGLQETQYF; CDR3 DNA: TGTGCCAGCAGCCAAGTTACGACTAGCGGGCTCCAAGAGACCCAGTACTTC
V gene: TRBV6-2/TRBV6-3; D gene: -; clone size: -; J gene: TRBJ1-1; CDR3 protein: CASSGGGKANTEAFF; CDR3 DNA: TGTGCCAGCAGCGGAGGGGGTAAGGCTAACACTGAAGCTTTCTTT
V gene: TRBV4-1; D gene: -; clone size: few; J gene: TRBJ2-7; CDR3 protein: CASSQPPLEQYF; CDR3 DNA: TGCGCCAGCAGCCAGCCCCCGCTCGAGCAGTACTTC
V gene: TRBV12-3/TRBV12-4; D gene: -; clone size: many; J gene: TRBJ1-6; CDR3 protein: CASSFGAPNSPLHF; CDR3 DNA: TGTGCCAGCAGTTTTGGGGCGCCTAATTCACCCCTCCACTTT
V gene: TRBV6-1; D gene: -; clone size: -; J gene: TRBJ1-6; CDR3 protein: CASSDGGRMGSPLHF; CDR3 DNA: TGTGCCAGCAGTGACGGGGGGCGAATGGGCTCACCCCTCCACTTT
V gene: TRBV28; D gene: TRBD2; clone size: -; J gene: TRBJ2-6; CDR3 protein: CASSLAGVGGANVLTF; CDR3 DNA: TGTGCCAGCAGTTTAGCGGGAGTAGGTGGGGCCAACGTCCTGACTTTC
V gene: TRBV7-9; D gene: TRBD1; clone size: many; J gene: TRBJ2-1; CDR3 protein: CASSPDRANEQFF; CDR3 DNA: TGTGCCAGCAGCCCGGACAGGGCCAATGAGCAGTTCTTC
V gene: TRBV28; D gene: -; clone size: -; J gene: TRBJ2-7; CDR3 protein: CASSPTRGSRYYEQYF; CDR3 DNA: TGTGCCAGCAGTCCTACCCGGGGATCCCGGTACTACGAGCAGTACTTC
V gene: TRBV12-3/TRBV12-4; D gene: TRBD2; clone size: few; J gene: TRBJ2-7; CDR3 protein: CASSPRTSGGSYEQYF; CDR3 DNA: TGTGCCAGCAGTCCCCGGACTAGCGGGGGATCCTACGAGCAGTACTTC
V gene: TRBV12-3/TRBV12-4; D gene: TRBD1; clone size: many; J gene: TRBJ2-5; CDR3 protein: CASSLGQGTNPQETQYF; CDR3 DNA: TGTGCCAGCAGTCTGGGACAGGGGACTAATCCCCAAGAGACCCAGTACTTC
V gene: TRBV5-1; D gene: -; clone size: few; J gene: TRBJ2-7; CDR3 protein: CASSSGRTLAYEQYF; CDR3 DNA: TGCGCCAGCAGCTCGGGAAGAACCCTGGCCTACGAGCAGTACTTC
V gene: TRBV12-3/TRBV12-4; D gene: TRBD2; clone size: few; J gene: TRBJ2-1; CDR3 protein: CASRSAGVSNEQFF; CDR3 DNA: TGTGCCAGCAGGTCAGCGGGAGTTAGCAATGAGCAGTTCTTC
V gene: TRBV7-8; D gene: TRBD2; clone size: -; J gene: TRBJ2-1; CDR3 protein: CASSFRLAATYNEQFF; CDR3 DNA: TGTGCCAGCAGCTTTAGGCTAGCGGCCACCTACAATGAGCAGTTCTTC
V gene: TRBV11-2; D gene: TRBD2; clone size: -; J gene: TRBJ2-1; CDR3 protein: CASSTTSGGGGEQFF; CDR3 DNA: TGTGCCAGCAGCACCACTAGCGGGGGGGGCGGTGAGCAGTTCTTC
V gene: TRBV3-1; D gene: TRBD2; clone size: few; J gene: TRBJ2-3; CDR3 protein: CASSQVSSGRGSTDTQYF; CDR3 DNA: TGTGCCAGCAGCCAAGTATCTAGCGGGAGGGGGAGCACAGATACGCAGTATTTT
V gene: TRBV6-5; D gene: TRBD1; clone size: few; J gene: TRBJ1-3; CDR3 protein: CASSYSGQGSSGNTIYF; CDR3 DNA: TGTGCCAGCAGTTACTCGGGACAGGGGAGCTCTGGAAACACCATATATTTT
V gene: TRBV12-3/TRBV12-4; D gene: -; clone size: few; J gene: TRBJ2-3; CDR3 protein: CASIAAGRVVDTQYF; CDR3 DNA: TGTGCCAGCATCGCCGCCGGGAGAGTTGTAGATACGCAGTATTTT
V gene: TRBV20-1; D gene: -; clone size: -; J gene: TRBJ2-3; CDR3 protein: CSALVGVPHTDTQYF; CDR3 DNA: TGCAGTGCTCTAGTAGGGGTTCCACACACAGATACGCAGTATTTT
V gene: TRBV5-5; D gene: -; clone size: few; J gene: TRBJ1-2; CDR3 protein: CASILDLNDYGYTF; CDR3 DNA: TGTGCCAGCATCCTGGACCTAAACGACTATGGCTACACCTTC
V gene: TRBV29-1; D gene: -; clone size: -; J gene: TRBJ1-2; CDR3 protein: CSVDSGNGYTF; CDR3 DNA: TGCAGCGTTGACTCGGGAAACGGCTACACCTTC
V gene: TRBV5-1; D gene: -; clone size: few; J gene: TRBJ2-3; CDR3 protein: CASSLASRSTDTQYF; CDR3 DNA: TGCGCCAGCAGCTTGGCATCCCGAAGCACAGATACGCAGTATTTT
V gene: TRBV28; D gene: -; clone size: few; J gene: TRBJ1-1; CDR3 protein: CASSNQGTAEAFF; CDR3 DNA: TGTGCCAGCAGTAACCAGGGGACCGCTGAAGCTTTCTTT
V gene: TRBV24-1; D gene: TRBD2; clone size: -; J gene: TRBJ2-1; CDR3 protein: CATSDFPSGGQSSYNEQFF; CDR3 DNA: TGTGCCACCAGTGATTTCCCTAGCGGGGGCCAAAGCTCCTACAATGAGCAGTTCTTC
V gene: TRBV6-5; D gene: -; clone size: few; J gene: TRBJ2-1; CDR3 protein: CASRYLANYNEQFF; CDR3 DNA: TGTGCCAGCAGATATCTAGCGAACTACAATGAGCAGTTCTTC
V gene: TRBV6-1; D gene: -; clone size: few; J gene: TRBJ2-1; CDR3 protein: CASSEAQTSASHEQFF; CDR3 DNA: TGTGCCAGCAGTGAAGCACAAACGTCGGCTAGCCATGAGCAGTTCTTC
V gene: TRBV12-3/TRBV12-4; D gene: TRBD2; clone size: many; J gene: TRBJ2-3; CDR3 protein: CASSLRAGAGTDTQYF; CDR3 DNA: TGTGCCAGCAGTTTAAGGGCGGGAGCCGGCACAGATACGCAGTATTTT
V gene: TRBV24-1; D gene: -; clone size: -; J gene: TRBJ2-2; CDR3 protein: CATSDIGSANTGELFF; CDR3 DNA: TGTGCCACCAGTGATATTGGTAGCGCGAACACCGGGGAGCTGTTTTTT
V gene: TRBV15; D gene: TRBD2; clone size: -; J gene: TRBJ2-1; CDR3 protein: CATSRGSTSGGVYNEQFF; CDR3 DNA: TGTGCCACCAGCAGAGGGTCCACTAGCGGGGGTGTCTACAATGAGCAGTTCTTC